This passage covers 25 T cell receptor beta chains from one sample sequenced in a study of technical replicates of blood from a handful of donors. TCRdb's table, derived via immunoSEQ multiplex PCR, lists solely in-frame clones and lacks some. The sample shows about 44,000 clones, around 96% of them seen only once. What was sequenced was T cells isolated from PBMCs. Receptors were obtained from a human donor in good health.

The rearrangement uses TRBV29-1 and TRBJ1-4; no clear D. CDR3 length: 14 residues. V lost 1 base and J lost 3, with 9 bases in between. Germline V CDR1 and CDR2: SQVTM, ANQGSEA. This CDR3 is CSVEALAANEKLFF. In nucleotides, the CDR3 is TGCAGCGTTGAAGCACTGGCGGCTAATGAAAAACTGTTTTTT. The full variable domain, its missing parts supplied by reference TRBV29-1 and TRBJ1-4, is SAVISQKPSRDICQRGTSLTIQCQVDSQVTMMFWYRQQPGQSLTLIATANQGSEATYESGFVIDKFPISRPNLTFSTLTVSNMSPEDSSIYLCSVEALAANEKLFFGSGTQLSVL.

The V gene is TRBV18, the J gene TRBJ2-1; D is possibly TRBD1 (5 bases). CDR1 and CDR2 from the germline V gene are KGHSH and LQKENI. Trimming stripped 1 base from V and 6 bases from J, with 13 bases between. The CDR3 length is 15 residues. The CDR3 region has the DNA TGTGCCAGCTCACCACTTCAGGGTTCGGGCAATGAGCAGTTCTTC. Translated: CASSPLQGSGNEQFF.

J is TRBJ2-5 and V is TRBV7-3; 10 positions match TRBD2. Trimming removed 5 bases from V and 5 bases from J; junction bases left unmatched: 11. Germline lookup yields CDR1 SGHTA and CDR2 FQGTGA. The CDR3 sequence is 16 residues long. CDR3 in DNA: TGTGCCAGCAGCCGCGAAGCGGGAGGGCCGTATGAGACCCAGTACTTC. Its protein product is CASSREAGGPYETQYF. Combining the CDR3 with reference TRBV7-3 and TRBJ2-5 gives the whole variable domain GAGVSQTPSNKVTEKGKYVELRCDPISGHTALYWYRQSLGQGPEFLIYFQGTGAADDSGLPNDRFFAVRPEGSVSTLKIQRTERGDSAVYLCASSREAGGPYETQYFGPGTRLLVL.

The J gene is TRBJ1-1, the V gene TRBV6-6, with D possibly TRBD1 on 6 matching bases. This CDR3 has 12 residues. Germline CDR1 reads MNHNY; CDR2 reads SVGAGI (reference sequence). Trimming shortened V by 5 bases and J by 4 bases, and 8 bases separated the two germline ends. CDR3 DNA: TGTGCCAGCAGTACAGGGTCCACTGAAGCTTTCTTT. Translating gives CASSTGSTEAFF.

The genes are TRBV5-1 and TRBJ2-1; possible D gene TRBD2, 5 bases. The CDR3 sequence is 15 residues long. Germline V gives CDR1 SGHRS, CDR2 YFSETQ. The V end lost 4 bases, the J end lost 2 bases, and 13 bases lay between the germline ends. This CDR3 is CASSLSGDPYNEQFF. The DNA for the CDR3 is TGCGCCAGCAGCCTAAGCGGAGACCCCTACAATGAGCAGTTCTTC.

This clone was counted a single time. V gene TRBV6-1 combines with J gene TRBJ2-2, with a weak D call TRBD2 (5 bases). The length of the CDR3 is 14 residues. Looked up from germline, CDR1 is MNHNS and CDR2 is SASEGT. V was trimmed by 4 bases and J by 2 bases, leaving 8 bases between them. The CDR3 nucleotides are TGTGCCAGCAGTGGACTACTAAACACCGGGGAGCTGTTTTTT. It encodes CASSGLLNTGELFF.

J is TRBJ1-2 and V is TRBV6-6, with D possibly matching TRBD1 (5 bases). Trimming left V 4 bases short and J 12 bases short, with 12 bases between. The CDR3 has 11 amino acids. CDR1 and CDR2 from the germline V gene are MNHNY and SVGAGI (reference sequence). CDR3 amino acids: CASSFGGRDTF. CDR3 sequence (DNA): TGTGCCAGCAGTTTCGGGGGGAGGGACACCTTC.

This sequence joins TRBV4-2 and TRBJ2-2, with a possible D match to TRBD1 (5 bases). Germline V CDR1 and CDR2: LGHNA, YNFKEQ. The V gene lost 1 base and the J gene lost 2 bases, with 11 bases spanning the gap. The CDR3 totals 16 residues. In nucleotides, the CDR3 is TGTGCCAGCAGCCAAGGGGCGACAGATAACACCGGGGAGCTGTTTTTT. This sequence encodes CASSQGATDNTGELFF.

The V and J genes are TRBV5-4 and TRBJ1-2; 9 positions agree with TRBD1. The CDR3 runs to 15 residues. CDR1 and CDR2 from the germline V gene are SGHNT and YYREEE (reference sequence). Unmatched junction bases numbered 5, after V lost 4 bases and J lost 1 base. CDR3 amino acids: CASSPRDRVNYGYTF. As DNA, the CDR3 is TGTGCCAGCAGCCCCCGGGACAGGGTTAACTATGGCTACACCTTC.

The J gene is TRBJ1-2, the V gene TRBV4-3, with 7 positions matching TRBD1. CDR3 length: 14 residues. Germline assignment: CDR1 LGHNA and CDR2 YSLEER. V was clipped by 4 bases and J by 2 bases; unmatched bases: 4. CDR3 nucleotide sequence: TGCGCCAGCAGCCCGGGGACAGTCAACTATGGCTACACCTTC. Protein: CASSPGTVNYGYTF.

The J gene is TRBJ2-5, the V gene TRBV15, with D possibly TRBD1 on 7 matching bases. The CDR3 totals 16 residues. Germline V gene sequence: CDR1 LNHNV, CDR2 YYDKDF (reference sequence). The V gene lost 2 bases and the J gene lost 1 base, with 14 bases spanning the gap. CDR3 nucleotides: TGTGCCACCAGCAGACAGACTAGGGGGCCCCAAGAGACCCAGTACTTC. This translates into CATSRQTRGPQETQYF.

The V call is TRBV5-5, the J call TRBJ2-1; TRBD2 matches 8 bases. The length of the CDR3 is 15 residues. With V trimmed by 4 bases and J by 8 bases, 11 bases remained unmatched. CDR1 SGHKS and CDR2 YYEKEE come from the germline V gene (reference sequence). CDR3 loop: CASSPTGREVHEQFF. DNA for the CDR3: TGTGCCAGCAGCCCTACGGGGCGGGAGGTTCATGAGCAGTTCTTC.

Of note for this clone: This same CDR3 is encoded by further DNA sequences in the sample. The CDR3 loop reads CASSLGQAEAFF. CDR3 coding DNA: TGTGCCAGCAGCCTAGGGCAGGCTGAAGCTTTCTTT. This chain connects TRBV7-9 to TRBJ1-1, with D unresolved. V was shortened by 5 bases and J by 6 bases, with 10 bases between the two germline ends. The CDR3 is made up of 12 amino acids. Germline CDR1 and CDR2: SEHNR and FQNEAQ (reference sequence).

The chain recombines TRBV29-1 with TRBJ2-3, with no clear D. Germline V gives CDR1 SQVTM, CDR2 ANQGSEA. Trimming took 3 bases from V and 1 from J, leaving 8 bases between them. The CDR3 has 13 residues. The CDR3 DNA is TGCAGCGTTGAGATCCCGGGCACAGATACGCAGTATTTT. Translation: CSVEIPGTDTQYF.

This chain connects TRBV4-1 to TRBJ2-1; 8 nucleotides match TRBD2. Losses at the gene ends were 0 bases for V and 4 bases for J; bases not matched to a gene: 8. CDR3 size: 17 residues. Germline values: CDR1 MGHRA, CDR2 YSYEKL. CDR3 nucleotides: TGCGCCAGCAGCCAAGATCCCACTAGCGGAGTATACAATGAGCAGTTCTTC. It encodes CASSQDPTSGVYNEQFF.

This rearrangement joins TRBV6-6 to TRBJ1-4; TRBD1 is a possible D gene (6 bases). With 0 bases removed from V and 6 bases from J, the gap between germline ends came to 11 bases. The CDR3 length is 15 residues. Germline CDR1 MNHNY, CDR2 SVGAGI (reference sequence). The CDR3 here is CASSYSRGQDEKLFF. CDR3 bases: TGTGCCAGCAGTTACTCGCGGGGGCAAGATGAAAAACTGTTTTTT.

The J gene is TRBJ2-7, the V gene TRBV4-3, with 10 bases that match TRBD2. CDR3 size: 16 residues. J was trimmed by 5 bases and V by 0 bases; bases with no gene match: 7. Germline-derived CDR1 and CDR2 are LGHNA and YSLEER. CDR3 in DNA: TGCGCCAGCAGCCAAGACCTTTCCCTAGCGGGAGACGAGCAGTACTTC. This gives the protein CASSQDLSLAGDEQYF.

The rearrangement uses TRBV29-1 and TRBJ1-2; D gene unclear. This CDR3 has 11 amino acids. Trimming removed 4 bases at V and 9 bases at J, with 12 bases between. Germline assignment: CDR1 SQVTM and CDR2 ANQGSEA. In DNA form, the CDR3 reads TGCAGCGTTGTGGAGGGTGTCCGCTACACCTTC. As protein: CSVVEGVRYTF.

V is TRBV25-1 and J is TRBJ2-2; D gene unclear. The length of the CDR3 is 13 residues. V was shortened by 3 bases and J by 2 bases, with 4 bases between the two germline ends. Germline V gene lookup returns CDR1 MGHDK and CDR2 SYGVNS. In DNA form, the CDR3 reads TGTGCCAGCAGTGAGCGTAACACCGGGGAGCTGTTTTTT. The encoded protein is CASSERNTGELFF.

This chain links TRBV5-1 with TRBJ2-7, with D unclear. The CDR3 sequence is 15 residues long. The germline V gene encodes CDR1 SGHRS and CDR2 YFSETQ. The V end lost 0 bases, the J end lost 0 bases, and 10 bases lay between the germline ends. The CDR3 protein is CASSLGQIISYEQYF. CDR3 nucleotides: TGCGCCAGCAGCTTGGGCCAGATAATCTCCTACGAGCAGTACTTC.

The J gene is TRBJ2-2, the V gene TRBV13; 11 bases are a match to TRBD2. The V segment lost 3 bases and the J segment 5 bases; nucleotides outside the gene matches: 8. Germline CDR1 reads PRHDT; CDR2 reads FYEKMQ (reference sequence). This CDR3 is 17 amino acids long. CDR3 sequence reads: CASSFLAGGPYTGELFF. DNA of the CDR3: TGTGCCAGCAGCTTCTTAGCGGGAGGGCCGTATACCGGGGAGCTGTTTTTT.

V gene TRBV7-6 combines with J gene TRBJ2-7, with TRBD1 matching over 8 bases. Germline CDR1 reads SGHVS; CDR2 reads FNYEAQ. After removal of 0 bases from V and 2 bases from J, the junction contained 15 bases not matched to a gene. CDR3 length: 19 residues. Here the CDR3 DNA reads TGTGCCAGCAGCTTAGCCCCCGGGGGAACTGCAGGGGGCACCTACGAGCAGTACTTC. Amino acid sequence: CASSLAPGGTAGGTYEQYF.

V gene TRBV6-1 combines with J gene TRBJ1-2; TRBD1 agrees at 8 bases. The CDR3 has 17 residues. J lost 1 base, V lost 2 bases, and 9 bases had no gene match. The germline CDR1 and CDR2 sequences are MNHNS and SASEGT. The CDR3 spells CASSESSTGAINYGYTF. The DNA of the CDR3 is TGTGCCAGCAGTGAAAGTTCGACAGGGGCGATTAACTATGGCTACACCTTC.

The rearrangement joins TRBV7-8 to TRBJ2-3; no definite D call. Trimming stripped 1 base from V and 6 bases from J, with 8 bases between. In germline, CDR1 is SGHVS, CDR2 FQNEAQ. The length of the CDR3 is 13 residues. In DNA form, the CDR3 reads TGTGCCAGCAGCTTAGGTGTCGGGGATACGCAGTATTTT. It yields the protein CASSLGVGDTQYF. Drawing the rest from reference TRBV7-8 and TRBJ2-3, the complete variable domain is GAGVSQSPRYKVAKRGQDVALRCDPISGHVSLFWYQQALGQGPEFLTYFQNEAQLDKSGLPSDRFFAERPEGSVSTLKIQRTQQEDSAVYLCASSLGVGDTQYFGPGTRLTVL.

The chain couples TRBV7-3 to TRBJ1-2, with D possibly being TRBD1 (5 bases). This CDR3 has 18 residues. Germline V gene sequence: CDR1 SGHTA, CDR2 FQGTGA. Trimming took off 5 bases at V and 0 bases at J, with 22 bases between the two ends. The CDR3 nucleotides read TGTGCCAGCAGCCCAAACCCGATCCGGGACTCAGCTAACTATGGCTACACCTTC. Encoded protein: CASSPNPIRDSANYGYTF.